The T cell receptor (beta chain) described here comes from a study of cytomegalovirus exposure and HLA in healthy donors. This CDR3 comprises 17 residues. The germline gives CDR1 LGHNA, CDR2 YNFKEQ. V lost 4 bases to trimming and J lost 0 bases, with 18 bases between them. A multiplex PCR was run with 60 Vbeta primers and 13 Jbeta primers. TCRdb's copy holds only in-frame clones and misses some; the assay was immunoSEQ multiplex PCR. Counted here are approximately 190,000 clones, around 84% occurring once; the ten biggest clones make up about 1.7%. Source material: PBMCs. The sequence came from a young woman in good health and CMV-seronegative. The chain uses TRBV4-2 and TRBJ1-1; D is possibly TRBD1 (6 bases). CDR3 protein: CASSLGTRTEMNTEAFF. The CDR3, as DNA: TGTGCCAGCAGCCTAGGGACCAGGACAGAAATGAACACTGAAGCTTTCTTT.